The 27 T cell receptor beta chains below all came from one sample that was sequenced in a study of Graves' ophthalmopathy and Graves' hyperthyroidism. Scientists amplified the TCR beta CDR3 regions from RNA transcripts. The workflow started with a first-round RT-PCR run with HTBI primers and then moved on to a second-round multiplex PCR. TCRdb reprocessed the multiplex PCR reads with MiXCR, giving one entry per CDR3 protein. The sample carries approximately 1.2 million distinct CDR3 sequences, less than 45% recorded once. Sequencing input: peripheral blood or thyroid tissue (not recorded which). The receptor source for this set is an adult man with Graves' hyperthyroidism.

The sample holds one count of this clonotype. The rearrangement uses TRBV10-1 and TRBJ2-2, with 8 positions matching TRBD2. Germline V gene sequence: CDR1 WNHNN, CDR2 SYGVQD (reference sequence). The CDR3 totals 15 residues. The J segment lost 5 bases and the V segment lost 7 bases, leaving 9 bases of the junction unmatched. CDR3 protein: CASTGLVASTGELFF. Written as DNA, the CDR3 is TGCGCCAGCACGGGACTAGTGGCCTCTACCGGGGAGCTGTTTTTT.

This clonotype was detected ten times or more. The chain has TRBV12-3 or TRBV12-4 and TRBJ1-6; 8 nucleotides align to TRBD1. The CDR3 is 15 amino acids. J lost 3 bases, V lost 6 bases, and 4 bases had no gene match. The DNA of the CDR3 is TGTGCCAGCAGACGAGACAGGGGCTATAATTCACCCCTCCACTTT. It translates to CASRRDRGYNSPLHF.

This clonotype was recorded many times. V gene TRBV7-6 combines with J gene TRBJ2-7, with TRBD1 identical over 8 bases. CDR1 is SGHVS, CDR2 FNYEAQ, per germline. V trimming: 0 bases; J trimming: 2 bases; junction bases outside the gene matches: 3. CDR3 size: 15 residues. This chain's CDR3 is CASSLAGQGAYEQYF. In DNA, the CDR3 is TGTGCCAGCAGCTTAGCAGGACAGGGTGCCTACGAGCAGTACTTC.

This clonotype was counted many times. This sequence joins TRBV7-2 and TRBJ2-7, with D unresolved. The CDR3 is 15 amino acids. Trimming cost V 2 bases and J 3 bases, with 14 bases left between them. Germline V gene data show CDR1 as SGHTA and CDR2 as FQGNSA. CDR3 coding DNA: TGTGCCAGCAGCTTACCGGGCTTTGGGGACTACGAGCAGTACTTC. Translating it yields CASSLPGFGDYEQYF.

V and J are TRBV7-2 and TRBJ1-1; D is undetermined. V was cut by 3 bases and J by 3 bases, with 11 bases left in between. This CDR3 comprises 14 residues. The germline V gene has CDR1 SGHTA and CDR2 FQGNSA. The CDR3 nucleotides are TGTGCCAGCAGCTTTAGCGGGAAACACACTGAAGCTTTCTTT. Encoded protein: CASSFSGKHTEAFF.

Worth noting for this clonotype: The junction departs from germline at one end; a sequencing error may be responsible. The rearrangement links TRBV6-2 or TRBV6-3 to TRBJ1-5; tentatively, D is TRBD1 (5 bases). The CDR3 has 15 amino acids. CDR1 MNHEY and CDR2 SVGEGT come from the germline V gene. This CDR3 reads CASSEGRTSNQPHHF. CDR3 DNA: TGTGCCAGCAGCGAGGGACGGACTAGCAATCAGCCCCACCATTTT.

The chain employs TRBV7-2 and TRBJ1-1; no reliable D call. Per the germline V gene, CDR1 is SGHTA and CDR2 is FQGNSA. The CDR3 runs 13 residues. V was pared by 1 base and J by 6 bases, with 9 bases between. The CDR3: CASSLGRGSEAFF. CDR3 nucleotides: TGTGCCAGCAGCTTAGGAAGAGGTTCTGAAGCTTTCTTT.

At least ten counts were recorded for this clonotype. This chain links TRBV4-1 with TRBJ1-2; 8 bases are a match to TRBD1. V lost 3 bases and J lost 4; bases outside the gene matches: 4. The CDR3 extends over 14 amino acids. CDR1 and CDR2 (germline): MGHRA, YSYEKL. The CDR3 bases are TGCGCCAGCAGCCAGGGACAGGACCTCTATGGCTACACCTTC. It yields the protein CASSQGQDLYGYTF.

This clonotype came up many times. This sequence joins TRBV7-9 and TRBJ2-6, with D tentatively TRBD2 (5 bases). Trimming shortened V by 2 bases and J by 0 bases, and 8 bases separated the two germline ends. The CDR3 runs 16 residues. CDR1 is SEHNR, CDR2 FQNEAQ, per germline (reference sequence). Here the CDR3 reads CASSLFEGSGANVLTF. The CDR3 nucleotides read TGTGCCAGCAGCTTATTTGAGGGCTCTGGGGCCAACGTCCTGACTTTC.

This chain connects TRBV25-1 to TRBJ2-7; tentative D call: TRBD1 (5 bases). From germline, CDR1 is MGHDK and CDR2 SYGVNS. The CDR3 extends over 14 amino acids. V was clipped by 1 base and J by 6 bases, with 13 bases between them. The CDR3 region is CASSELGRAAEQYF. CDR3 in DNA: TGTGCCAGCAGTGAATTAGGCAGGGCCGCCGAGCAGTACTTC.

This sequence joins TRBV5-4 and TRBJ1-1, with D perhaps TRBD1 (6 bases). The CDR3 contains 15 residues. V gave up 4 bases and J gave up 5 bases, with 18 bases separating them. Germline V gene data show CDR1 as SGHNT and CDR2 as YYREEE (reference sequence). In nucleotides, the CDR3 is TGTGCCAGCAGCCCACCACCGGGGGCGCTAACTGAAGCTTTCTTT. It yields the protein CASSPPPGALTEAFF.

To note about this clonotype: A junction boundary mismatches the germline segment, possibly from a read error. The chain is built from TRBV10-2 and TRBJ2-5, with 10 bases lining up with TRBD2. This CDR3 has 19 amino acids. Germline V CDR1 and CDR2: WSHSY, SAAADI. CDR3 in DNA: TGTGCCAGCAGTTACTCCAGTGCCGGGAAAGCGGGAGGGCTGGAGACCCAGTACTTC. Amino acids: CASSYSSAGKAGGLETQYF.

This clonotype appeared many times. A junction boundary mismatches the germline segment, possibly from a read error. The chain is built from TRBV10-1 and TRBJ2-7; a weak D match, TRBD1 (5 bases). The CDR3 consists of 13 residues. CDR1 is WNHNN and CDR2 is SYGVQD in the germline V gene (reference sequence). The CDR3 DNA reads as TGCGCCAGCAGTGAGTCGGGCCAGGGCCGATTACTCTTC. This sequence encodes CASSESGQGRLLF.

The sample holds a few counts of this clonotype. The J gene is TRBJ1-1, the V gene TRBV4-3, with D possibly matching TRBD1 (6 bases). CDR1 and CDR2 (germline): LGHNA, YSLEER. V lost 3 bases and J lost 8, with 13 bases in between. The CDR3 length is 13 residues. The CDR3 sequence: CASSQTGQLEAFF. DNA of the CDR3: TGCGCCAGCAGCCAGACCGGACAGCTAGAAGCTTTCTTT.

This clonotype was found a few times. The chain couples TRBV5-5 to TRBJ2-7; D is undetermined. V lost 2 bases to trimming and J lost 7 bases, with 10 bases between them. The length of the CDR3 is 12 residues. Germline CDR1 SGHKS, CDR2 YYEKEE (reference sequence). Written as DNA, the CDR3 is TGTGCCAGCAGCTTCCTCCTGGGTGAGCAGTACTTC. This sequence encodes CASSFLLGEQYF.

The gene calls are TRBV11-2 and TRBJ1-1, with 7 positions matching TRBD1. CDR3 length: 14 amino acids. The J segment lost 6 bases and the V segment lost 5 bases, leaving 9 bases of the junction unmatched. Germline CDR1 and CDR2: SGHAT and FQNNGV. CDR3 protein: CASSTGADHAEAFF. The DNA for the CDR3 is TGTGCCAGCAGCACAGGGGCTGATCACGCTGAAGCTTTCTTT.

The rearrangement links TRBV20-1 to TRBJ1-2, with a weak D call TRBD1 (5 bases). CDR1 is DFQATT, CDR2 SNEGSKA, per germline (reference sequence). Trimming removed 0 bases at V and 4 bases at J, with 21 bases between. The CDR3 totals 17 residues. For the CDR3, the DNA is TGCAGTGCTAGAGATTTTGATTGGGGGGATAGTCCCTATGGCTACACCTTC. Amino acid sequence: CSARDFDWGDSPYGYTF.

As to this clonotype: Relative to the germline gene, one junction end is altered; a read error may explain this. This chain joins TRBV5-1 and TRBJ1-2; tentatively, D is TRBD1 (5 bases). This CDR3 contains 14 residues. CDR1 SGHRS and CDR2 YFSETQ come from the germline V gene. The CDR3 reads CASSGTGSNYGYTF. CDR3 nucleotide sequence: TGTGCCAGCAGCGGGACCGGGAGCAACTATGGCTACACCTTC.

The rearrangement uses TRBV20-1 and TRBJ1-1; 8 bases line up with TRBD1. Germline CDR1 is DFQATT and CDR2 is SNEGSKA (reference sequence). This CDR3 contains 13 residues. The J segment lost 6 bases and the V segment lost 4 bases, leaving 7 bases of the junction unmatched. The CDR3 loop is CSATQLQGAEAFF. Written as DNA, the CDR3 is TGCAGTGCTACCCAATTACAGGGGGCTGAAGCTTTCTTT.

Notes on this clonotype: This CDR3 is missing its conserved last phenylalanine or tryptophan, likely due to a read error. No DNA is shown, since the ends of the CDR3 on it are uncertain; the CDR3 is the one TCRdb lists. The chain has TRBV10-2 and TRBJ2-7; the table's D call TRBD1 went unverified against the DNA. The CDR3 contains 8 residues when both ends are counted. Germline loops: CDR1 WSHSY, CDR2 SAAADI. Here the CDR3 reads CASRSLTG.

This clonotype was observed many times. The J gene is TRBJ2-5, the V gene TRBV19; possibly TRBD1 for D (6 bases). The CDR3 spans 14 residues. Germline V lookup: CDR1 LNHDA, CDR2 SQIVND (reference sequence). Trimming cost V 2 bases and J 4 bases, with 11 bases left between them. CDR3 sequence reads: CASSIRWGPETQYF. The DNA of the CDR3 is TGTGCCAGTAGTATACGGTGGGGGCCAGAGACCCAGTACTTC.

This clonotype was seen a few times. A clone one base away is much larger, so this may be a read error. The V gene is TRBV10-2, the J gene TRBJ1-5; D uncertain. The CDR3 has 15 residues. The V gene lost 2 bases and the J gene lost 6 bases, with 14 bases spanning the gap. Germline assignment: CDR1 WSHSY and CDR2 SAAADI. The CDR3 sequence is CASSEGGSGGQPQHF. CDR3 sequence (DNA): TGCGCCAGCAGTGAGGGAGGGTCGGGTGGTCAGCCCCAGCATTTT.

This clonotype was counted at least ten times. V and J are TRBV11-2 and TRBJ2-7, with D perhaps matching TRBD1 (7 bases). CDR3 size: 15 residues. The V gene lost 0 bases and the J gene lost 4 bases, with 13 bases spanning the gap. Germline V lookup: CDR1 SGHAT, CDR2 FQNNGV. CDR3 in amino acids: CASSLEAGQPYEQYF. CDR3 in DNA: TGTGCCAGCAGCTTAGAGGCGGGACAGCCTTACGAGCAGTACTTC.

This clonotype occurred many times. The rearrangement uses TRBV7-2 and TRBJ2-5; no definite D call. CDR1 is SGHTA and CDR2 is FQGNSA in the germline V gene. The CDR3 contains 14 residues. Between the trimmed V and J ends, which lost 1 base and 3 bases, there was a span of 9 bases. CDR3 nucleotides: TGTGCCAGCAGCTTAGGACTGATAGAAGAGACCCAGTACTTC. This translates into CASSLGLIEETQYF.

This clonotype has just a few counts. The chain employs TRBV28 and TRBJ2-7; unclear D gene. Germline V gene lookup returns CDR1 MDHEN and CDR2 SYDVKM. The CDR3 has 13 amino acids. Trimming took 9 bases from V and 5 from J, leaving 17 bases between them. The CDR3 reads CASVGGPPNEQYF. CDR3 bases: TGTGCCAGTGTCGGTGGGCCTCCTAACGAGCAGTACTTC.

This clonotype was seen ten or more times. CDR3 region: CASSFTGSGNQPQHF. DNA for the CDR3: TGTGCCAGCAGTTTCACAGGGTCCGGCAATCAGCCCCAGCATTTT. The chain uses TRBV12-3 or TRBV12-4 and TRBJ1-5, with D possibly matching TRBD1 (6 bases). The CDR3 extends over 15 amino acids. V gave up 3 bases and J gave up 2 bases, with 11 bases separating them.

The rearrangement links TRBV28 to TRBJ2-5, with D perhaps being TRBD1 or TRBD2 (5 bases each). Germline V gene sequence: CDR1 MDHEN, CDR2 SYDVKM. V lost 5 bases, J lost 5 bases, and 15 bases lay in between. The CDR3 is made up of 14 amino acids. The CDR3 is CASSQDLWGETQYF. The CDR3 nucleotides read TGTGCCAGCAGTCAAGATCTCTGGGGGGAGACCCAGTACTTC.